These 32 T cell receptor beta chains came from one sample sequenced in a study of cytomegalovirus exposure and HLA in healthy donors. 13 Jbeta primers and 60 Vbeta primers were used for the PCR. Generated by immunoSEQ multiplex PCR, the TCRdb table keeps only in-frame clones and is missing some. This repertoire shows 130,000 or so clones, 70% to 80% found once; its top ten account for roughly 3.1%. The sample comprised PBMCs. The receptors here all came from a man aged 30 to 39 in good health and CMV-seronegative.

This rearrangement joins TRBV6-5 to TRBJ2-5; D gene unclear. This CDR3 has 13 amino acids. V dropped 2 bases and J dropped 4 bases, with 8 bases sitting between them. Germline-derived CDR1 and CDR2 are MNHEY and SVGAGI. The CDR3: CASSYRVGETQYF. The CDR3 DNA reads TGTGCCAGCAGTTACCGGGTAGGAGAGACCCAGTACTTC.

V usage is TRBV6-5 and J usage is TRBJ2-2; 10 positions agree with TRBD2. The V gene end was trimmed by 7 bases and the J gene end by 8 bases; junction bases not matched to a gene: 4. The CDR3 consists of 13 residues. Germline V gene data show CDR1 as MNHEY and CDR2 as SVGAGI. CDR3 loop: CASIAGGAGELFF. The CDR3 bases are TGTGCCAGCATAGCGGGGGGCGCGGGGGAGCTGTTTTTT.

The chain recombines TRBV19 with TRBJ1-5, with a possible D match to TRBD1 (5 bases). V was trimmed by 3 bases and J by 6 bases, leaving 15 bases between them. The CDR3 is made up of 15 amino acids. Germline CDR1 and CDR2: LNHDA and SQIVND (reference sequence). The CDR3 DNA sequence: TGTGCCAGTAGTATGGGGCAGGGAGGGCGTCAGCCCCAGCATTTT. This sequence encodes CASSMGQGGRQPQHF.

The V call is TRBV30, the J call TRBJ1-1, with unresolved D. Germline V CDR1 and CDR2: GTSNPN, SVGIG (reference sequence). This CDR3 is 11 amino acids long. The germline V and J ends were trimmed by 4 bases and 11 bases, with 14 bases remaining between them. CDR3 coding DNA: TGTGCCTGGACCACCCGGTCGGGGGCTTTCTTT. This encodes CAWTTRSGAFF.

This chain links TRBV28 with TRBJ1-4; no reliable D call. The CDR3 extends over 14 amino acids. The ends were cut back, 8 bases at V and 2 bases at J, with 12 bases in the middle. Per germline, CDR1 MDHEN and CDR2 SYDVKM. The CDR3 protein is CASLTGGTNEKLFF. The CDR3 coding sequence is TGTGCCAGCTTAACGGGAGGGACTAATGAAAAACTGTTTTTT.

The chain employs TRBV19 and TRBJ1-5, with a weak D call TRBD1 (6 bases). The CDR3 is made up of 14 amino acids. In germline, CDR1 is LNHDA, CDR2 SQIVND (reference sequence). V was trimmed by 3 bases and J by 7 bases, leaving 13 bases between them. The CDR3 protein is CASSIGQQQQPQHF. The CDR3 bases are TGTGCCAGTAGTATCGGACAGCAGCAACAGCCCCAGCATTTT.

Turning to this clone: The junction does not match germline at one end; this may be a read error. The chain employs TRBV6-5 and TRBJ2-1; D is unclear. This CDR3 has 11 amino acids. Germline-derived CDR1 and CDR2 are MNHEY and SVGAGI. DNA for the CDR3: TGTGCCAGCAGTTACGGCAATGGGCAGTTCTTC. Protein: CASSYGNGQFF.

V usage is TRBV7-3 and J usage is TRBJ2-3, with TRBD2 matching 9 bases. The junction had 12 bases not matched to a gene; V was cut back by 1 base and J by 4 bases. CDR1 is SGHTA and CDR2 is FQGTGA in the germline V gene. This CDR3 spans 18 amino acids. This CDR3 is CASSLIGALAGYADTQYF. For the CDR3, the DNA is TGTGCCAGCAGCTTAATAGGAGCTCTAGCGGGATATGCAGATACGCAGTATTTT.

The chain links TRBV18 to TRBJ2-3; D is ambiguous. There are 15 residues in the CDR3. Germline CDR1 KGHSH, CDR2 LQKENI. V was cut by 0 bases and J by 2 bases, with 9 bases left in between. The CDR3 DNA follows: TGTGCCAGCTCACCACCGTGGCAGAACACAGATACGCAGTATTTT. Encoded protein: CASSPPWQNTDTQYF. Based on the CDR3 plus reference TRBV18 and TRBJ2-3, the full variable domain is NAGVMQNPRHLVRRRGQEARLRCSPMKGHSHVYWYRQLPEEGLKFMVYLQKENIIDESGMPKERFSAEFPKEGPSILRIQQVVRGDSAAYFCASSPPWQNTDTQYFGPGTRLTVL.

The chain uses TRBV6-5 and TRBJ2-1; TRBD2 matches at 7 bases. V dropped 8 bases and J dropped 3; count of bases not matched to a gene: 7. CDR3 length: 14 residues. CDR1 is MNHEY and CDR2 is SVGAGI in the germline V gene. This chain's CDR3 is CASRLAGHYNEQFF. The DNA of the CDR3 is TGTGCCAGCCGCTTAGCGGGTCACTACAATGAGCAGTTCTTC.

The chain uses TRBV4-2 and TRBJ1-3; tentative D call: TRBD1 (6 bases). V lost 0 bases to trimming and J lost 4 bases, with 13 bases between them. In germline, CDR1 is LGHNA, CDR2 YNFKEQ. The CDR3 totals 16 residues. CDR3 DNA sequence: TGTGCCAGCAGCCAAGATCCAGGGGATCGGGGAAACACCATATATTTT. Translation gives CASSQDPGDRGNTIYF.

V gene TRBV5-4 combines with J gene TRBJ1-6; perhaps TRBD1 as D (6 bases). The V end was cut by 2 bases, the J end by 9 bases, with 21 bases between. The CDR3 runs to 17 residues. Germline assignment: CDR1 SGHNT and CDR2 YYREEE (reference sequence). CDR3 residues: CASSFLGGAPGVSPLHF. The CDR3 DNA sequence: TGTGCCAGCAGCTTTCTTGGGGGGGCCCCAGGAGTTTCACCCCTCCACTTT. The complete variable domain, with remaining parts taken from reference TRBV5-4 and TRBJ1-6, reads ETGVTQSPTHLIKTRGQQVTLRCSSQSGHNTVSWYQQALGQGPQFIFQYYREEENGRGNFPPRFSGLQFPNYSSELNVNALELDDSALYLCASSFLGGAPGVSPLHFGNGTRLTVT.

CDR3: CASSPRPTRGHNEQFF. CDR3 nucleotides: TGTGCCAGCAGCCCACGGCCAACGAGGGGGCACAATGAGCAGTTCTTC. This rearrangement joins TRBV5-4 to TRBJ2-1; TRBD1 agrees at 7 bases. J was trimmed by 5 bases and V by 4 bases; bases with no gene match: 12. The germline CDR1 and CDR2 sequences are SGHNT and YYREEE (reference sequence). This CDR3 contains 16 residues. The full variable domain, with the rest looked up from reference TRBV5-4 and TRBJ2-1, is ETGVTQSPTHLIKTRGQQVTLRCSSQSGHNTVSWYQQALGQGPQFIFQYYREEENGRGNFPPRFSGLQFPNYSSELNVNALELDDSALYLCASSPRPTRGHNEQFFGPGTRLTVL.

In DNA form, the CDR3 reads TGCGCCAGCAGCCAAGAGAATCAGGGCGCGGAAAAACTGTTTTTT. Its protein is CASSQENQGAEKLFF. The chain recombines TRBV4-3 with TRBJ1-4; possible D gene TRBD1, 5 bases. Germline lookup yields CDR1 LGHNA and CDR2 YSLEER. The ends were cut back, 0 bases at V and 8 bases at J, with 13 bases in the middle. The CDR3 runs 15 residues.

The rearrangement links TRBV10-3 to TRBJ1-2, with 10 bases aligning to TRBD1. This CDR3 spans 13 amino acids. J lost 6 bases, V lost 8 bases, and 6 bases had no gene match. Looked up from germline, CDR1 is ENHRY and CDR2 is SYGVKD. The CDR3 DNA reads TGTGCCATCTGCCCGACAGGGGGCAATGGCTACACCTTC. This encodes CAICPTGGNGYTF.

Written as DNA, the CDR3 is TGTGCCTGGAGCAGGGGTACGGGGCCCGGGGAGCTGTTTTTT. It is translated as CAWSRGTGPGELFF. J is TRBJ2-2 and V is TRBV30; D may be TRBD1 (6 bases). V dropped 3 bases and J dropped 6 bases, with 14 bases sitting between them. This CDR3 comprises 14 residues. Germline loops: CDR1 GTSNPN, CDR2 SVGIG (reference sequence).

V and J are TRBV30 and TRBJ1-3; D is uncertain. The V gene lost 5 bases and the J gene lost 8 bases, with 7 bases spanning the gap. CDR1 is GTSNPN and CDR2 is SVGIG in the germline V gene (reference sequence). CDR3 size: 10 residues. CDR3 bases: TGTGCCTGGGGGCCGGACACCATATATTTT. This translates into CAWGPDTIYF.

Worth noting for this clone: The same CDR3 also results from other DNA sequences found in this sample. This chain uses TRBV9 with TRBJ1-5; the D gene is possibly TRBD1 (5 bases). Germline CDR1 reads SGDLS; CDR2 reads YYNGEE. Trimming pared 2 bases from V and 4 bases from J, leaving 13 bases between. The CDR3 totals 15 residues. The CDR3 is CASSVSSGGNQPQHF. DNA of the CDR3: TGTGCCAGCAGCGTCTCAAGTGGGGGGAATCAGCCCCAGCATTTT.

The rearrangement uses TRBV6-1 and TRBJ1-2; 7 bases agree with TRBD1. Unmatched junction bases numbered 4, after V lost 6 bases and J lost 3 bases. This CDR3 spans 13 amino acids. Germline V gives CDR1 MNHNS, CDR2 SASEGT. DNA for the CDR3: TGTGCCAGCAGCAGACAGGGTTACTATGGCTACACCTTC. It codes for CASSRQGYYGYTF.

This rearrangement joins TRBV25-1 to TRBJ2-5; 7 nucleotides line up with TRBD2. The CDR3 covers 15 residues. The ends lost 4 bases at V and 5 bases at J; junction bases unmatched: 10. CDR1 MGHDK and CDR2 SYGVNS come from the germline V gene. The CDR3 loop is CASSVAGGSLETQYF. The CDR3 DNA reads TGTGCCAGCAGTGTTGCCGGCGGGAGCTTGGAGACCCAGTACTTC.

V is TRBV19 and J is TRBJ1-5; 11 bases are shared with TRBD1. J was trimmed by 3 bases and V by 4 bases; bases with no gene match: 2. Germline lookup yields CDR1 LNHDA and CDR2 SQIVND (reference sequence). The CDR3 runs 15 residues. CDR3 residues: CASSTDRGHNQPQHF. DNA of the CDR3: TGTGCCAGTAGTACGGACAGGGGGCACAATCAGCCCCAGCATTTT.

This chain links TRBV6-6 with TRBJ1-2; 12 bases are a match to TRBD1. The CDR3 spans 14 residues. In germline, CDR1 is MNHNY, CDR2 SVGAGI (reference sequence). With 0 bases clipped from V and 7 bases from J, the junction kept 0 bases outside the gene matches. The CDR3 reads CASSYSGQGAGYTF. CDR3 nucleotide sequence: TGTGCCAGCAGTTACTCGGGACAGGGGGCTGGCTACACCTTC.

The chain combines TRBV7-3 with TRBJ1-1; weak D call: TRBD1 (5 bases). The CDR3 consists of 13 residues. Deletions cut 5 bases from V and 1 base from J, with 8 bases between. Germline V gene data show CDR1 as SGHTA and CDR2 as FQGTGA. The DNA of the CDR3 is TGTGCCAGCAGCCGACAGCCGAACACTGAAGCTTTCTTT. Protein: CASSRQPNTEAFF.

This chain uses TRBV30 with TRBJ2-1; 11 bases line up with TRBD2. Trimming removed 3 bases from V and 9 bases from J; junction bases left unmatched: 13. The CDR3 is 16 residues long. Per germline, CDR1 GTSNPN and CDR2 SVGIG (reference sequence). DNA of the CDR3: TGTGCCTGGAGCCCAATGCGACTAGCGGGATTAAGTGAGCAGTTCTTC. Residues: CAWSPMRLAGLSEQFF.

The V call is TRBV11-2, the J call TRBJ1-1, with D perhaps matching TRBD1 (6 bases). The V end lost 1 base, the J end lost 1 base, and 7 bases lay between the germline ends. CDR1 and CDR2 from the germline V gene are SGHAT and FQNNGV. The CDR3 is 14 residues long. The CDR3 loop reads CASSLVTGNTEAFF. The CDR3 DNA follows: TGTGCCAGCAGCTTAGTGACAGGGAACACTGAAGCTTTCTTT.

The chain combines TRBV25-1 with TRBJ2-3, with D possibly TRBD2 on 6 matching bases. V gave up 2 bases and J gave up 10 bases, with 22 bases separating them. The CDR3 contains 16 residues. The V gene's germline CDR1 is MGHDK and CDR2 SYGVNS. The CDR3 nucleotides read TGTGCCAGCAGTGAAGACAGTAGTCCAGCGGGCGGGGCGCAGTATTTT. Amino acids: CASSEDSSPAGGAQYF.

The J gene is TRBJ1-5, the V gene TRBV5-1; TRBD1 matches 8 bases. With V trimmed by 3 bases and J by 5 bases, 4 bases remained unmatched. Germline V lookup: CDR1 SGHRS, CDR2 YFSETQ. The CDR3 covers 14 residues. In nucleotides, the CDR3 is TGCGCCAGCAGCTGGACAGGGTCTGATCAGCCCCAGCATTTT. This sequence encodes CASSWTGSDQPQHF.

The chain couples TRBV9 to TRBJ2-5, with 7 bases fitting TRBD2. Per germline, CDR1 SGDLS and CDR2 YYNGEE. V dropped 0 bases and J dropped 1; count of bases not matched to a gene: 9. CDR3 length: 17 amino acids. The CDR3 nucleotides read TGTGCCAGCAGCGTAGGGGCCCCTAGCGGACGCCAAGAGACCCAGTACTTC. Its translation: CASSVGAPSGRQETQYF.

The J gene is TRBJ1-1, the V gene TRBV29-1; tentative D call: TRBD1 (6 bases). This CDR3 has 14 amino acids. Germline V lookup: CDR1 SQVTM, CDR2 ANQGSEA. The V gene lost 2 bases and the J gene lost 5 bases, with 15 bases spanning the gap. The CDR3 DNA is TGCAGCGTTGAATATCAGGGGCGCAGGACTGAAGCTTTCTTT. It yields the protein CSVEYQGRRTEAFF.

The chain carries TRBV28 and TRBJ1-5; 12 positions match TRBD1. The junction had 12 bases not matched to a gene; V was cut back by 10 bases and J by 5 bases. The CDR3 runs to 16 residues. Germline V CDR1 and CDR2: MDHEN, SYDVKM. This CDR3 reads CATTPGGQGAYQPQHF. CDR3 nucleotide sequence: TGTGCCACCACACCGGGGGGACAGGGGGCGTATCAGCCCCAGCATTTT. Filled out from reference TRBV28 and TRBJ1-5, the complete variable domain reads DVKVTQSSRYLVKRTGEKVFLECVQDMDHENMFWYRQDPGLGLRLIYFSYDVKMKEKGDIPEGYSVSREKKERFSLILESASTNQTSMYLCATTPGGQGAYQPQHFGDGTRLSIL.

The J gene is TRBJ1-5, the V gene TRBV5-1, with D tentatively TRBD1 (6 bases). The ends were cut back, 0 bases at V and 5 bases at J, with 12 bases in the middle. The CDR3 has 15 residues. CDR1 is SGHRS and CDR2 is YFSETQ in the germline V gene. CDR3 residues: CASSLGGQTDQPQHF. CDR3 DNA: TGCGCCAGCAGCTTGGGCGGACAGACTGATCAGCCCCAGCATTTT. Supplemented by reference TRBV5-1 and TRBJ1-5, the full variable domain reads KAGVTQTPRYLIKTRGQQVTLSCSPISGHRSVSWYQQTPGQGLQFLFEYFSETQRNKGNFPGRFSGRQFSNSRSEMNVSTLELGDSALYLCASSLGGQTDQPQHFGDGTRLSIL.

This chain connects TRBV28 to TRBJ2-7, with a tentative D call TRBD1 (6 bases). Germline CDR1 reads MDHEN; CDR2 reads SYDVKM. This CDR3 region has 13 residues. V was cut by 8 bases and J by 6 bases, with 17 bases left in between. CDR3 residues: CASFYRQGREQYF. The CDR3 DNA reads TGTGCCAGCTTCTATAGGCAGGGGCGCGAGCAGTACTTC.